The TCR beta chain under discussion was sequenced for a study of long-term antiretroviral therapy in people with HIV. Whole-study context: The 2015 recommendation for immediate ART came about a decade after the earliest samples.

To note about this clone: Its antigen is not identified.

V was shortened by 1 base and J by 1 base, with 10 bases between the two germline ends. The germline CDR1 and CDR2 sequences are MNHNS and SASEGT. CDR3 size: 15 residues. Run at survey level, the immunoSEQ assay was version v3.0. Clones were sequenced by immunoSEQ multiplex PCR, and TCRdb holds only the in-frame ones, with some missing. The table lists tens of thousands of clones, approximately 85% of them singletons. Overall study findings and caveats: Diversity increased after ART yet remained lower than in transplant donor controls. Collection of the blood took place between the mid-2000s and the late 2010s. The ART regimens in use then may have been less effective than current ones.

The receptor was derived from a man younger than 35 with HIV. This chain joins TRBV6-1 and TRBJ1-1; D might be TRBD1 (5 bases). Sequencing was performed on unsorted PBMCs, taken around 3.3 years after starting antiretroviral therapy. The CDR3 region is CASSEVGTGNTEAFF. For the CDR3, the DNA is TGTGCCAGCAGTGAAGTGGGGACGGGGAACACTGAAGCTTTCTTT.